This passage covers 26 T cell receptor beta chains from one sample sequenced in a study of T cell responses to AZD1222 COVID-19 vaccine. Here immunoSEQ multiplex PCR was the method, and the copy in TCRdb shows in-frame clones only, minus some. The sample records approximately 150,000 clones, 88% being singletons. The source material was peripheral blood, sampled 28 days after the second dose of the MenACWY control vaccine. Receptors originate from an adult who received the MenACWY meningococcal vaccine as a control.

The J gene is TRBJ1-3, the V gene TRBV5-6; the match to TRBD1 covers 11 bases. Trimming at V came to 4 bases and at J to 1 base, leaving 7 bases not matched to a gene. CDR3 length equals 17 residues. Looked up from germline, CDR1 is SGHDT and CDR2 is YYEEEE. The chain's CDR3 is CASSKVGQGASGNTIYF. The DNA of the CDR3 is TGTGCCAGCAGCAAAGTCGGACAGGGGGCGTCTGGAAACACCATATATTTT.

The chain recombines TRBV6-2 or TRBV6-3 with TRBJ2-6, with D possibly being TRBD1 (6 bases). The CDR3 spans 18 residues. Trimming pared 1 base from V and 0 bases from J, leaving 13 bases between. Germline V gene lookup returns CDR1 MNHEY and CDR2 SVGEGT. This CDR3 reads CASSYWTVSISGANVLTF. In DNA, the CDR3 is TGTGCCAGCAGTTACTGGACAGTCTCTATCTCTGGGGCCAACGTCCTGACTTTC.

In DNA form, the CDR3 reads TGTGCCAGCAGCCTAGGCCGGGCCTACGAGCAGTACTTC. Its translation is CASSLGRAYEQYF. The chain recombines TRBV14 with TRBJ2-7; no clear D. Trimming shortened V by 4 bases and J by 2 bases, and 9 bases separated the two germline ends. The CDR3 covers 13 residues. The germline V gene encodes CDR1 SGHDN and CDR2 FVKESK.

The chain is built from TRBV27 and TRBJ1-6, with 7 bases fitting TRBD1. The CDR3 runs to 15 residues. V was clipped by 3 bases and J by 10 bases; unmatched bases: 9. In germline, CDR1 is MNHEY, CDR2 SMNVEV (reference sequence). CDR3 sequence: CASSFPRQGGSPLHF. In DNA, the CDR3 is TGTGCCAGCAGTTTCCCCCGACAGGGCGGGTCACCCCTCCACTTT.

This clone was recorded a few times. This chain links TRBV7-6 with TRBJ2-5, with 7 bases fitting TRBD1. CDR1 and CDR2 (germline): SGHVS, FNYEAQ. The CDR3 totals 13 residues. V shed 5 bases and J 4 bases; nucleotides not matched to a gene: 4. CDR3 protein: CASSLRQGETQYF. The CDR3 DNA sequence: TGTGCCAGCAGCCTCCGACAGGGAGAGACCCAGTACTTC.

V usage is TRBV5-5 and J usage is TRBJ1-1; 10 bases fit TRBD1. Trimming removed 4 bases from V and 4 bases from J; junction bases left unmatched: 10. The CDR3 totals 16 residues. Germline CDR1 is SGHKS and CDR2 is YYEKEE (reference sequence). CDR3 region: CASSIGQGVHGTEAFF. CDR3 DNA: TGTGCCAGCAGCATCGGACAGGGGGTTCATGGCACTGAAGCTTTCTTT. The variable domain in full, with the rest retrieved from reference TRBV5-5 and TRBJ1-1, is DAGVTQSPTHLIKTRGQQVTLRCSPISGHKSVSWYQQVLGQGPQFIFQYYEKEERGRGNFPDRFSARQFPNYSSELNVNALLLGDSALYLCASSIGQGVHGTEAFFGQGTRLTVV.

This CDR3 is CASSPPGGPNQPQHF. In DNA, the CDR3 is TGTGCCAGCAGTCCCCCGGGCGGACCTAATCAGCCCCAGCATTTT. The V call is TRBV28, the J call TRBJ1-5, with D hard to call. The CDR3 sequence is 15 residues long. V gave up 5 bases and J gave up 4 bases, with 15 bases separating them. In germline, CDR1 is MDHEN, CDR2 SYDVKM.

This rearrangement joins TRBV11-3 to TRBJ1-5; 8 bases are a match to TRBD1. This CDR3 contains 13 residues. CDR1 and CDR2 from the germline V gene are SGHNT and YENEEA. V trimming: 4 bases; J trimming: 10 bases; junction bases outside the gene matches: 6. The CDR3 nucleotides are TGTGCCAGCAGCTCCGGACAGGGTTTTCCCCAGCATTTT. It translates to CASSSGQGFPQHF.

This clone was seen once. The rearrangement joins TRBV2 to TRBJ1-5, with D hard to call. The CDR3 has 11 amino acids. CDR1 is SNHLY and CDR2 is FYNNEI in the germline V gene. V lost 5 bases, J lost 8 bases, and 7 bases lay in between. CDR3 loop: CASSLGEPQHF. The CDR3 DNA sequence: TGTGCCAGCAGTCTTGGGGAGCCCCAGCATTTT.

The chain is built from TRBV6-6 and TRBJ2-2; either TRBD1 or TRBD2 may fit D (5 bases each). The CDR3 spans 15 residues. Trimming shortened V by 5 bases and J by 5 bases, and 15 bases separated the two germline ends. Germline V gene sequence: CDR1 MNHNY, CDR2 SVGAGI (reference sequence). The CDR3 region is CASSHLRGLTGELFF. The CDR3 nucleotides read TGTGCCAGCAGTCACTTACGGGGCCTAACCGGGGAGCTGTTTTTT.

The CDR3 protein is CASSFRGGSGVGYEQYF. DNA of the CDR3: TGTGCCAGCAGCTTTCGTGGGGGGAGCGGGGTTGGTTACGAGCAGTACTTC. This rearrangement joins TRBV7-2 to TRBJ2-7, with TRBD2 matching over 7 bases. CDR3 length equals 17 residues. Per germline, CDR1 SGHTA and CDR2 FQGNSA. J gave up 4 bases and V 3 bases, and 15 bases lay outside the gene matches.

This sequence joins TRBV15 and TRBJ1-6; 7 positions agree with TRBD1. Germline V gene lookup returns CDR1 LNHNV and CDR2 YYDKDF (reference sequence). V shed 3 bases, J shed 8 bases, and the junction held 10 bases outside the gene matches. The CDR3 runs 16 residues. CDR3 region: CATSRRTGSGDSPLHF. In DNA, the CDR3 is TGTGCCACCAGCAGGAGGACAGGCTCGGGCGATTCACCCCTCCACTTT. Complete variable domain (other parts from reference TRBV15 and TRBJ1-6): DAMVIQNPRYQVTQFGKPVTLSCSQTLNHNVMYWYQQKSSQAPKLLFHYYDKDFNNEADTPDNFQSRRPNTSFCFLDIRSPGLGDTAMYLCATSRRTGSGDSPLHFGNGTRLTVT.

This clone was observed once. The gene calls are TRBV6-1 and TRBJ2-1; D possibly corresponds to TRBD2 (5 bases). The ends were cut back, 3 bases at V and 5 bases at J, with 17 bases in the middle. CDR1 MNHNS and CDR2 SASEGT come from the germline V gene. The CDR3 runs 16 residues. CDR3 loop: CASSDSRRLRNNEQFF. The CDR3 bases are TGTGCCAGCAGTGATAGCCGGAGGTTGAGAAACAATGAGCAGTTCTTC.

Concerning this clone itself: Other DNA sequences in this sample translate to the same CDR3. The chain couples TRBV18 to TRBJ2-5, with TRBD1 matching 10 bases. CDR1 and CDR2 from the germline V gene are KGHSH and LQKENI. V shed 0 bases, J shed 4 bases, and the junction held 2 bases outside the gene matches. The CDR3 length is 15 residues. The CDR3 coding sequence is TGTGCCAGCTCACCACCGGGACAGGGGCTAGAGACCCAGTACTTC. Translation gives CASSPPGQGLETQYF.

This clone has just a few counts. The rearrangement joins TRBV18 to TRBJ1-2; 7 positions match TRBD1. CDR3 size: 14 residues. Germline trimming cut 0 bases from V and 8 bases from J; bases unmatched to any gene: 6. Germline V CDR1 and CDR2: KGHSH, LQKENI. The CDR3 bases are TGTGCCAGCTCACCACCCGGACAGGTGGGCGGCTACACCTTC. Translating gives CASSPPGQVGGYTF.

The chain carries TRBV6-5 and TRBJ1-5, with 11 positions matching TRBD1. V gave up 6 bases and J gave up 7 bases; unmatched junction bases: 5. CDR1 is MNHEY, CDR2 SVGAGI, per germline. The CDR3 covers 14 residues. Here the CDR3 reads CASRDRGLGQPQHF. CDR3 coding DNA: TGTGCCAGCAGGGACAGGGGGCTGGGACAGCCCCAGCATTTT.

V usage is TRBV12-3 or TRBV12-4 and J usage is TRBJ2-5, with D unclear. CDR3 length: 13 residues. Trimming pared 4 bases from V and 0 bases from J, leaving 6 bases between. The CDR3 region is CASSYNHQETQYF. The CDR3 DNA sequence: TGTGCCAGCAGTTATAATCACCAAGAGACCCAGTACTTC.

This clone was seen only once. The chain combines TRBV28 with TRBJ1-2; D unresolved. V was cut by 2 bases and J by 3 bases, with 10 bases left in between. The CDR3 length is 14 residues. CDR1 and CDR2 from the germline V gene are MDHEN and SYDVKM. The CDR3 nucleotides are TGTGCCAGCAGTTTAGGTGCAGCTCACTATGGCTACACCTTC. Translated: CASSLGAAHYGYTF.

In this sample, this clone turned up once. The J gene is TRBJ2-7, the V gene TRBV7-8, with unresolved D. This CDR3 contains 14 residues. Germline assignment: CDR1 SGHVS and CDR2 FQNEAQ. Trimming removed 4 bases at V and 0 bases at J, with 10 bases between. The CDR3: CASSSAVASYEQYF. The CDR3 coding sequence is TGTGCCAGCAGCTCCGCGGTAGCCTCCTACGAGCAGTACTTC.

This clone was recorded many times. The chain employs TRBV5-1 and TRBJ1-3, with a possible D match to TRBD1 (5 bases). V dropped 0 bases and J dropped 2 bases, with 6 bases sitting between them. The CDR3 totals 14 residues. Germline V gives CDR1 SGHRS, CDR2 YFSETQ. CDR3 coding DNA: TGCGCCAGCAGCTTGGGCAGGGCTGGAAACACCATATATTTT. It codes for CASSLGRAGNTIYF.

The chain links TRBV5-6 to TRBJ1-5, with 8 bases matching TRBD1. Trimming cost V 4 bases and J 5 bases; bases outside gene matches: 14. The CDR3 consists of 17 residues. CDR1 SGHDT and CDR2 YYEEEE come from the germline V gene. The CDR3 DNA follows: TGTGCCAGCAGCCGGACCCCAAACAGGGGGAGAGATCAGCCCCAGCATTTT. Its translation is CASSRTPNRGRDQPQHF.

J is TRBJ1-2 and V is TRBV5-6, with 7 nucleotides matching TRBD1. CDR1 SGHDT and CDR2 YYEEEE come from the germline V gene. The V segment lost 4 bases and the J segment 2 bases; nucleotides outside the gene matches: 5. CDR3 size: 14 residues. CDR3 sequence (DNA): TGTGCCAGCAGCCCTGACAGGGCCAACTATGGCTACACCTTC. Protein: CASSPDRANYGYTF.

V usage is TRBV6-5 and J usage is TRBJ2-7; D assignment may be TRBD1 or TRBD2 (5 bases each). V lost 6 bases, J lost 2 bases, and 14 bases lay in between. Germline V lookup: CDR1 MNHEY, CDR2 SVGAGI. The CDR3 totals 14 residues. The CDR3 here is CASSRRDGTYEQYF. The DNA for the CDR3 is TGTGCCAGCAGCCGCCGGGACGGGACCTACGAGCAGTACTTC.

This chain connects TRBV5-1 to TRBJ1-6; D remains ambiguous. The CDR3 runs 13 residues. In germline, CDR1 is SGHRS, CDR2 YFSETQ. Between the trimmed V and J ends, which lost 0 bases and 10 bases, there was a span of 8 bases. The CDR3 DNA sequence: TGCGCCAGCAGCTTGGACAATCCCTCACCCCTCCACTTT. Protein: CASSLDNPSPLHF. The entire variable domain, with the rest obtained from reference TRBV5-1 and TRBJ1-6, is as follows: KAGVTQTPRYLIKTRGQQVTLSCSPISGHRSVSWYQQTPGQGLQFLFEYFSETQRNKGNFPGRFSGRQFSNSRSEMNVSTLELGDSALYLCASSLDNPSPLHFGNGTRLTVT.

The chain combines TRBV14 with TRBJ2-1; 11 bases map to TRBD2. The V and J ends lost 6 bases and 11 bases, in that order; junction bases with no gene match: 9. Looked up from germline, CDR1 is SGHDN and CDR2 is FVKESK. This CDR3 is built from 14 residues. CDR3 sequence: CASRKKTSGEKQFF. Here the CDR3 DNA reads TGTGCCAGCAGGAAAAAGACTAGCGGGGAAAAGCAGTTCTTC. Supplemented by reference TRBV14 and TRBJ2-1, the full variable domain reads EAGVTQFPSHSVIEKGQTVTLRCDPISGHDNLYWYRRVMGKEIKFLLHFVKESKQDESGMPNNRFLAERTGGTYSTLKVQPAELEDSGVYFCASRKKTSGEKQFFGPGTRLTVL.

The chain joins TRBV24-1 to TRBJ1-2; D is unclear. Looked up from germline, CDR1 is KGHDR and CDR2 is SFDVKD. The CDR3 is 12 amino acids. Deletions cut 5 bases from V and 8 bases from J, with 11 bases between. In nucleotides, the CDR3 is TGTGCCACCAGTGCGGGTATTAGCGGCTACACCTTC. It encodes CATSAGISGYTF.